Here is one T cell receptor beta chain with its context. The V and J ends lost 3 bases and 5 bases, in that order; junction bases with no gene match: 6. The germline V gene has CDR1 LNHDA and CDR2 SQIVND (reference sequence). The CDR3 covers 15 residues. The sample is drawn from a study of T cell responses to AZD1222 COVID-19 vaccine. Produced via immunoSEQ multiplex PCR; TCRdb's table is partial and in-frame only. The sample carries 90,000 to 150,000 clones, approximately 90% recorded once. This clonotype was sampled from an adult who received the AZD1222 COVID-19 vaccine. Sequencing used peripheral blood, obtained 28 days after the second AZD1222 dose. This sequence joins TRBV19 and TRBJ1-1; the match to TRBD1 covers 10 bases. In DNA form, the CDR3 reads TGTGCCAGTAGTATGCGACAGGGGGCGGGTACTGAAGCTTTCTTT. Translation gives CASSMRQGAGTEAFF.